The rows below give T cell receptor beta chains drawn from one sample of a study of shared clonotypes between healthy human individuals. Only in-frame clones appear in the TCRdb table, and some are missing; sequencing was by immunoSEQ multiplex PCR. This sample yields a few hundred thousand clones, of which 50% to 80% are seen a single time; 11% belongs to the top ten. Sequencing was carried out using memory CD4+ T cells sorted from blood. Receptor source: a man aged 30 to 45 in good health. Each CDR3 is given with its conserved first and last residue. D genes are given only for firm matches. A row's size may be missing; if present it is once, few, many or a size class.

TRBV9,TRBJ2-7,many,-,CASSEGGHFVDEQYF,TGTGCCAGCAGCGAGGGGGGACATTTCGTCGACGAGCAGTACTTC
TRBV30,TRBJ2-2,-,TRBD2,CAWTPLHSGPTGELFF,TGTGCCTGGACCCCCCTCCATAGCGGGCCCACCGGGGAGCTGTTTTTT
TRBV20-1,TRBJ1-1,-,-,CSKTRNTEAFF,TGCAGTAAAACACGAAACACTGAAGCTTTCTTT
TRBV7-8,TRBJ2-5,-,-,CASSPAPRETQYF,TGTGCCAGCAGCCCTGCACCCCGGGAGACCCAGTACTTC
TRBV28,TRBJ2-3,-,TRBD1,CASSFNGQGAYTQYF,TGTGCCAGCAGTTTTAATGGACAGGGGGCATATACGCAGTATTTT
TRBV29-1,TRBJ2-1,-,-,CSARGPYNEQFF,TGCAGCGCTAGGGGTCCCTACAATGAGCAGTTCTTC
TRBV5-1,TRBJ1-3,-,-,CASSPGVFSGNTIYF,TGCGCCAGCAGTCCGGGGGTCTTCTCTGGAAACACCATATATTTT
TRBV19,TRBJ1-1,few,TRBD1,CASSLQGVNTEAFF,TGTGCCAGTAGTTTACAGGGGGTGAACACTGAAGCTTTCTTT
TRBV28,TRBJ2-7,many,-,CASSPGQTYEQYF,TGTGCCAGCAGTCCGGGGCAGACCTACGAGCAGTACTTC
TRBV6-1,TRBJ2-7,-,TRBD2,CASSARLAGSHYEQYF,TGTGCCAGCAGTGCAAGGCTAGCGGGGTCTCACTACGAGCAGTACTTC
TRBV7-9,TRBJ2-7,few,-,CASSQRSNSDPTDEQYF,TGTGCCAGCAGCCAAAGGAGTAATAGCGACCCTACAGACGAGCAGTACTTC
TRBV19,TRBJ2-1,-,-,CASRLRTSNEQFF,TGTGCCAGTAGACTCAGGACCTCGAATGAGCAGTTCTTC
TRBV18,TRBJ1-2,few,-,CASSLGPYLDDGYTF,TGTGCCAGCTCACTTGGCCCATACTTAGACGATGGCTACACCTTC
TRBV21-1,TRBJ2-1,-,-,CASSKGDSSYNEQFF,TGTGCCAGCAGCAAAGGGGACAGCTCCTACAATGAGCAGTTCTTC
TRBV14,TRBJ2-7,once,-,CASSQDRQTSYEQYF,TGTGCCAGCAGCCAAGATCGGCAGACCTCCTACGAGCAGTACTTC
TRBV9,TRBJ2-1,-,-,CASSVGPLSYNEQFF,TGTGCCAGCAGCGTTGGACCCCTCTCCTACAATGAGCAGTTCTTC
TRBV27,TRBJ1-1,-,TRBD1,CASSRDRVRTEAFF,TGTGCCAGCAGTCGCGACAGGGTAAGAACTGAAGCTTTCTTT
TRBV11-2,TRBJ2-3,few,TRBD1,CASSLMGQVTQYF,TGTGCCAGCAGCTTAATGGGACAGGTTACGCAGTATTTT
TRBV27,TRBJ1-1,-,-,CASSFRQGRTFGLGTEAFF,TGTGCCAGCAGTTTTAGGCAGGGACGTACGTTTGGGCTCGGCACTGAAGCTTTCTTT
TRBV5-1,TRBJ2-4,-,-,CASSLAAAGLENIQYF,TGCGCCAGCAGCTTGGCCGCAGCAGGGTTGGAAAACATTCAGTACTTC